This T cell receptor (beta chain) stems from a study of T-cell memory formation after mild COVID-19. Study-wide results and limits: Chiefly within CM and EM were the contracting CD4+ clones; CD8+ ones were within EMRA. A subset of responding clones appeared in pre-infection memory, suggesting cross-reactive memory joined. Later expanders leaned CD4+, whereas clones that contracted between day 15 and 85 were balanced CD4/CD8.

This clonotype was found a few times. Its antigen is as yet unknown. There are 13 residues in the CDR3. Germline CDR1 is DFQATT and CDR2 is SNEGSKA (reference sequence). Unmatched junction bases numbered 10, after V lost 7 bases and J lost 6 bases. Using constant-segment primers, 5'RACE produced TCR alpha and TCR beta cDNA libraries carrying sample barcodes and UMIs. TCRdb re-analysed the 5' RACE reads in MiXCR, keeping a single row per CDR3 protein. The sample shows roughly 250,000 distinct CDR3 sequences, 16% of them seen only once. This receptor was identified in a man aged 18-30 years who had mild COVID-19 (a few samples of this study predate the infection). Cell type and time point are not known. Specimen: PBMCs or a T cell subset sorted from them (not recorded which). This chain joins TRBV20-1 and TRBJ2-3, with 7 bases identical to TRBD2. This chain's CDR3 is CSGQRGRWDTQYF. Here the CDR3 DNA reads TGCAGTGGCCAGCGGGGACGTTGGGATACGCAGTATTTT.